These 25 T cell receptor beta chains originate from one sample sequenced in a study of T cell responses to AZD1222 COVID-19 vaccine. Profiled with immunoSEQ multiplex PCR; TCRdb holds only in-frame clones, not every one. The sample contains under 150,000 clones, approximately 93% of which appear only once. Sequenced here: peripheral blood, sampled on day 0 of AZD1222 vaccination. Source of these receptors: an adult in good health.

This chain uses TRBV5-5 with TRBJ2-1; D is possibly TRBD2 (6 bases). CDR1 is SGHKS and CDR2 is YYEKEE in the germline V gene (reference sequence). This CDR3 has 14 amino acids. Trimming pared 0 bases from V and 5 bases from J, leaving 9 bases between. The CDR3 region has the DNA TGTGCCAGCAGCTTGGCAGGACTAAACAATGAGCAGTTCTTC. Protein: CASSLAGLNNEQFF. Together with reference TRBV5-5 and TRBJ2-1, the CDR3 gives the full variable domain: DAGVTQSPTHLIKTRGQQVTLRCSPISGHKSVSWYQQVLGQGPQFIFQYYEKEERGRGNFPDRFSARQFPNYSSELNVNALLLGDSALYLCASSLAGLNNEQFFGPGTRLTVL.

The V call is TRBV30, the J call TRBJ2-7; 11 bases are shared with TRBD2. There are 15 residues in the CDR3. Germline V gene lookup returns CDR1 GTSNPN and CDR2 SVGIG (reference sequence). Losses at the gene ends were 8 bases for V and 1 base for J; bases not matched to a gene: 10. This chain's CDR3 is CAAGLAEGGSYEQYF. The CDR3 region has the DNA TGTGCCGCGGGACTAGCGGAGGGGGGATCCTACGAGCAGTACTTC.

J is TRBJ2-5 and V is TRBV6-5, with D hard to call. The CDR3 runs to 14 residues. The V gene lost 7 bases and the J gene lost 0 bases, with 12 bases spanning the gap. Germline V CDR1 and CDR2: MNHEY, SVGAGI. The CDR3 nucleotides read TGTGCCAGCATTCAGGTACAGTACCAAGAGACCCAGTACTTC. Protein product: CASIQVQYQETQYF.

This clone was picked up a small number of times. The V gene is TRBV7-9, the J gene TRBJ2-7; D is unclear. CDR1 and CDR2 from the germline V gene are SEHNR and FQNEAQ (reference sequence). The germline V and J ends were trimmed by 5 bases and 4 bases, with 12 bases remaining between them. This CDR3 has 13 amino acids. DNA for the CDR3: TGTGCCAGCAGCCCAGCCGGAAATTACGAGCAGTACTTC. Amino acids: CASSPAGNYEQYF. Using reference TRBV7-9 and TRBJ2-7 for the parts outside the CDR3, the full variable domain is DTGVSQNPRHKITKRGQNVTFRCDPISEHNRLYWYRQTLGQGPEFLTYFQNEAQLEKSRLLSDRFSAERPKGSFSTLEIQRTEQGDSAMYLCASSPAGNYEQYFGPGTRLTVT.

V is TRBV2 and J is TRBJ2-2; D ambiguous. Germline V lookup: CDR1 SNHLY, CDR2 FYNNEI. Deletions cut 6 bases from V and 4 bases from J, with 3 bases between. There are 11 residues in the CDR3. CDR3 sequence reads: CASSFTGELFF. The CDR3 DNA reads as TGTGCCAGCAGCTTCACCGGGGAGCTGTTTTTT.

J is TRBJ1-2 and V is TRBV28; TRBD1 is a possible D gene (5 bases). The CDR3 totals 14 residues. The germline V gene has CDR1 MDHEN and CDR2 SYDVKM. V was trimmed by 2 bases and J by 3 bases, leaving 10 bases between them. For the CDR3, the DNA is TGTGCCAGCAGTTTACGGGGACCGTACTATGGCTACACCTTC. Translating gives CASSLRGPYYGYTF.

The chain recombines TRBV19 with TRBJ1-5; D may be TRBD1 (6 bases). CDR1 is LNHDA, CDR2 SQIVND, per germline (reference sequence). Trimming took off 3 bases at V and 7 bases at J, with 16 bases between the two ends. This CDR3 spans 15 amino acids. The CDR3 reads CASSMDSSRIQPQHF. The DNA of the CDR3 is TGTGCCAGTAGTATGGACAGCTCCCGTATACAGCCCCAGCATTTT.

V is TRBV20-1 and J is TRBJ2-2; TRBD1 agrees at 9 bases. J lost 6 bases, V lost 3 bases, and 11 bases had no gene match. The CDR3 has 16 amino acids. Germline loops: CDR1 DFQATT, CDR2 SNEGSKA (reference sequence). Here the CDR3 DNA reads TGCAGTGCTAGTGGTTGGGGACAGGGTTTGTCCGGGGAGCTGTTTTTT. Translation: CSASGWGQGLSGELFF.

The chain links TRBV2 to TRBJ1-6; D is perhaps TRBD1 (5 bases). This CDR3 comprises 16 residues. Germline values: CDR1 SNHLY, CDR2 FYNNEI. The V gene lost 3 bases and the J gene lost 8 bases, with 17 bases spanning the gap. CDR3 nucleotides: TGTGCCAGCAGTGAGCTTCCACCGAGGGGAGATTCACCCCTCCACTTT. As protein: CASSELPPRGDSPLHF. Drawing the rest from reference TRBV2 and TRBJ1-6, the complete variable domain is EPEVTQTPSHQVTQMGQEVILRCVPISNHLYFYWYRQILGQKVEFLVSFYNNEISEKSEIFDDQFSVERPDGSNFTLKIRSTKLEDSAMYFCASSELPPRGDSPLHFGNGTRLTVT.

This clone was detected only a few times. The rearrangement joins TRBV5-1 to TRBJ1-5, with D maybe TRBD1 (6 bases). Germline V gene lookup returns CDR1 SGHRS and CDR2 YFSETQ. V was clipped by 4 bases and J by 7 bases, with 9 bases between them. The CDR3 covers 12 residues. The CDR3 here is CASSEDRQPQHF. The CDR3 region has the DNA TGCGCCAGCAGCGAGGACAGACAGCCCCAGCATTTT.

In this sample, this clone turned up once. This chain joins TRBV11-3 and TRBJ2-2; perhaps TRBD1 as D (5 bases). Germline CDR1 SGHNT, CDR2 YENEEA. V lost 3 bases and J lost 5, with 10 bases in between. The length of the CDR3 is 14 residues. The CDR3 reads CASSFQGGTGELFF. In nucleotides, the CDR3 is TGTGCCAGCAGCTTTCAGGGTGGAACCGGGGAGCTGTTTTTT.

This chain's CDR3 is CASSIRANEKLFF. The CDR3, as DNA: TGTGCCAGTAGTATCAGGGCTAATGAAAAACTGTTTTTT. The genes are TRBV19 and TRBJ1-4; a weak D match, TRBD1 (5 bases). CDR3 size: 13 residues. V was clipped by 3 bases and J by 3 bases, with 5 bases between them. The germline CDR1 and CDR2 sequences are LNHDA and SQIVND (reference sequence).

In DNA, the CDR3 is TGTGCCAGCAGTGTGTACCTTTATGGCTACACCTTC. It encodes CASSVYLYGYTF. The chain employs TRBV2 and TRBJ1-2; D not resolved. CDR3 length: 12 amino acids. In germline, CDR1 is SNHLY, CDR2 FYNNEI. V was clipped by 4 bases and J by 5 bases, with 8 bases between them.

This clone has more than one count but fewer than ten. CDR3 DNA: TGTGCCAGCAGCTTTTTTAGGGCGGGAGGTGAAGCTTTCTTT. Translation gives CASSFFRAGGEAFF. V and J are TRBV5-6 and TRBJ1-1; no clear D. Germline V gene lookup returns CDR1 SGHDT and CDR2 YYEEEE. The CDR3 covers 14 residues. V was shortened by 2 bases and J by 7 bases, with 15 bases between the two germline ends.

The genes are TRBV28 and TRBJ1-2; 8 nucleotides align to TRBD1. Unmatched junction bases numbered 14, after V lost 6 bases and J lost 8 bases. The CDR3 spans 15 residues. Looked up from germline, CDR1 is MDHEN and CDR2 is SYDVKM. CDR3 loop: CASSPLADRVEGYTF. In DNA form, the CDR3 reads TGTGCCAGCAGCCCCCTAGCGGACAGGGTTGAGGGCTACACCTTC.

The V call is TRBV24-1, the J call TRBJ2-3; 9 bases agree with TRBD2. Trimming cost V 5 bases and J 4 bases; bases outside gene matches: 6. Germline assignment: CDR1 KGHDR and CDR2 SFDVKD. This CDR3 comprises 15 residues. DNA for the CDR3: TGTGCCACCAGTGGCTTCGCGGGAGGGTCAGATACGCAGTATTTT. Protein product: CATSGFAGGSDTQYF.

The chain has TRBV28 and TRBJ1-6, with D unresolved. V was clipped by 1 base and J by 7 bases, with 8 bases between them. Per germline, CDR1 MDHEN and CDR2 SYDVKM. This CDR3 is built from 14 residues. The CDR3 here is CASSLFGGNSPLHF. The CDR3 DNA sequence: TGTGCCAGCAGTTTATTCGGAGGGAATTCACCCCTCCACTTT.

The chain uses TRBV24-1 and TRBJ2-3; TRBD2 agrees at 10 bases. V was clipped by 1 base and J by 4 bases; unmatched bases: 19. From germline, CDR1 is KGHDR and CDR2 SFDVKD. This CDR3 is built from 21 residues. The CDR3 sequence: CATSDFASPEAGGYTADTQYF. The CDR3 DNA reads TGTGCCACCAGTGATTTCGCGTCCCCTGAAGCGGGAGGGTACACGGCAGATACGCAGTATTTT.

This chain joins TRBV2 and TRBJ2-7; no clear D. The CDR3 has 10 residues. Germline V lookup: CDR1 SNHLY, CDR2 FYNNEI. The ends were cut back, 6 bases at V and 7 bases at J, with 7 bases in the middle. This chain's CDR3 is CASRGPEQYF. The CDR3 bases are TGTGCCAGCAGAGGCCCAGAGCAGTACTTC.

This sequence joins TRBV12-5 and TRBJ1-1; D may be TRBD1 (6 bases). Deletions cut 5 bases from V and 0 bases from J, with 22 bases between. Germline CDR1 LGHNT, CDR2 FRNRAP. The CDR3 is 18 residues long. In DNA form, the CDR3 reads TGTGCTAGTGGTGATACGGGACAATCCTATTTTTTGAACACTGAAGCTTTCTTT. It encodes CASGDTGQSYFLNTEAFF.

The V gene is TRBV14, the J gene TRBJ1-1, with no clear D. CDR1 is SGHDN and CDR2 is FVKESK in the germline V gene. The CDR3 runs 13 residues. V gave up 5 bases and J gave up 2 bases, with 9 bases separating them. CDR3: CASSVTDNTEAFF. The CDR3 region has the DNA TGTGCCAGCAGCGTTACAGACAACACTGAAGCTTTCTTT.

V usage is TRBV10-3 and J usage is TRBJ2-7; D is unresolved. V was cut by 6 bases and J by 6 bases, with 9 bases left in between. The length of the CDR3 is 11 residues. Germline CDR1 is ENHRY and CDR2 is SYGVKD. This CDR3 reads CAIRASSEQYF. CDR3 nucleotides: TGTGCCATCAGGGCCAGCAGCGAGCAGTACTTC.

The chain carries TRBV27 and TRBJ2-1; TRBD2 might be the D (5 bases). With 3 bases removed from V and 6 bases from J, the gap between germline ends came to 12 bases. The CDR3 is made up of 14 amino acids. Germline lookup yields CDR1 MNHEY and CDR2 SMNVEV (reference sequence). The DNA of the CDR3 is TGTGCCAGCAGTTTCCTAGCACCGAGCAATGAGCAGTTCTTC. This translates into CASSFLAPSNEQFF.

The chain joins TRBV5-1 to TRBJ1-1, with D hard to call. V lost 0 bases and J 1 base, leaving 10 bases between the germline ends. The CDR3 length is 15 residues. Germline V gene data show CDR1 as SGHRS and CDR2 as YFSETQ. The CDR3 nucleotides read TGCGCCAGCAGCTTGGCCGTATCGGGGAACACTGAAGCTTTCTTT. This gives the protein CASSLAVSGNTEAFF.

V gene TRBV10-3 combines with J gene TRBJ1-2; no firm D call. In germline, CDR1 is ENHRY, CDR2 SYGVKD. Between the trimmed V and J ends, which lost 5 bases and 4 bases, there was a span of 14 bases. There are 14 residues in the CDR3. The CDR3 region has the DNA TGTGCCATCAGTTCAGGCGAACTCTCCTATGGCTACACCTTC. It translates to CAISSGELSYGYTF.